Described below is a single T cell receptor beta chain sequence and its context. Original data processing: Amplification of reference gene primers provided the estimated nucleated cell counts. Produced via immunoSEQ multiplex PCR; TCRdb's table is partial and in-frame only. Clonal size and the V and J genes are those of that table, whereas D and trimming came from the DNA. Here the sample spans some 50,000 clones, approximately 80% being singletons. CDR3 length: 14 amino acids. The germline V gene has CDR1 MDHEN and CDR2 SYDVKM. Deletions cut 2 bases from V and 3 bases from J, with 7 bases between. The data were obtained in a study of blood T cell repertoires in COVID-19. Overall study: Sites across the United States, Italy and Spain contributed samples from acute and convalescent COVID-19. PBMCs, B-cell-depleted T cells, or T cells were the source of the cDNA or gDNA that made up the material.

The J gene is TRBJ1-4, the V gene TRBV28; a possible D gene is TRBD1 (5 bases). Specimen: peripheral blood. The TCR was taken from a human donor in a cohort sampled during active COVID-19. CDR3 sequence reads: CASSLRQPNEKLFF. CDR3 coding DNA: TGTGCCAGCAGTTTAAGACAGCCTAATGAAAAACTGTTTTTT. Full variable domain (rest looked up from reference TRBV28 and TRBJ1-4): DVKVTQSSRYLVKRTGEKVFLECVQDMDHENMFWYRQDPGLGLRLIYFSYDVKMKEKGDIPEGYSVSREKKERFSLILESASTNQTSMYLCASSLRQPNEKLFFGSGTQLSVL.